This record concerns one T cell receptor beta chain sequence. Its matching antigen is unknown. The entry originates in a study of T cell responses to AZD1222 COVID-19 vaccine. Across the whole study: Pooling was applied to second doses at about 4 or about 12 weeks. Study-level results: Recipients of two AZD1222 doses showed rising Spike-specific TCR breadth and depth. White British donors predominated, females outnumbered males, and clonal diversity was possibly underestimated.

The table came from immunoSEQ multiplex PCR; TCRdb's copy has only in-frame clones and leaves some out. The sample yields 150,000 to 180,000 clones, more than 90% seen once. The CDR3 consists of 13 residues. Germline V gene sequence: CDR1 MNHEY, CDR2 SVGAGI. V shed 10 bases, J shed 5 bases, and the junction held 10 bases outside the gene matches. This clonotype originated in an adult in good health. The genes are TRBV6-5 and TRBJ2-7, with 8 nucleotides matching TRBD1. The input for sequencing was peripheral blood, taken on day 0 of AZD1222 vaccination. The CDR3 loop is CATSGGGVNEQYF. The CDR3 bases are TGTGCCACCTCAGGGGGCGGGGTGAACGAGCAGTACTTC.